The rows below give T cell receptor beta chains drawn from one sample of a study of post-analysis software for immune sequencing data. TCRdb independently ran MiXCR on the PCR reads; one entry per CDR3 protein. The sample contains roughly 410,000 distinct CDR3 sequences, 30% to 45% of which appear only once. The sequenced sample consisted of blood. The receptor set was obtained from a girl between 10 and 17 years old with multiple sclerosis. CDR3s include the opening cysteine and the closing phenylalanine or tryptophan. The D gene is left open where the match is weak. A row's size may be missing; if present it is once, few, many or a size class.

clone_size: -
d_call: -
v_call: TRBV6-5
j_call: TRBJ2-5
cdr3_nt: TGTGCCAGCAGTTACTCGAAACTAGCTCTACCTGAGGGGCAAGAGACCCAGTACTTC
cdr3_aa: CASSYSKLALPEGQETQYF

clone_size: -
d_call: TRBD1
v_call: TRBV6-1
j_call: TRBJ1-2
cdr3_nt: TGTGCCAGCAGTAGACAGGGGGTAGGAGCTAACTATGGCTACACCTTC
cdr3_aa: CASSRQGVGANYGYTF

clone_size: few
d_call: -
v_call: TRBV5-1
j_call: TRBJ1-1
cdr3_nt: TGCGCCAGCAGGGATACCGGGACGGCCTCGAACACTGAAGCTTTCTTT
cdr3_aa: CASRDTGTASNTEAFF

clone_size: -
d_call: -
v_call: TRBV6-6
j_call: TRBJ1-2
cdr3_nt: TGTGCCAGCAGTTACGAGTCCATCTATGGCTACACCTTC
cdr3_aa: CASSYESIYGYTF

clone_size: -
d_call: -
v_call: TRBV18
j_call: TRBJ1-1
cdr3_nt: TGTGCCAGCTCACCAATCGACAGTGAAGCTTTCTTT
cdr3_aa: CASSPIDSEAFF

clone_size: few
d_call: -
v_call: TRBV20-1
j_call: TRBJ2-3
cdr3_nt: TGCAGTGCTAGAGATCGGGGGCAGGGGTCCGACACGCAGTATTTT
cdr3_aa: CSARDRGQGSDTQYF

clone_size: -
d_call: TRBD1
v_call: TRBV29-1
j_call: TRBJ1-1
cdr3_nt: TGCAGCGTCGAAAAGTTCGGGACAGGGAAGACTGAAGCTTTCTTT
cdr3_aa: CSVEKFGTGKTEAFF

clone_size: -
d_call: -
v_call: TRBV5-1
j_call: TRBJ1-1
cdr3_nt: TGCGCCAGCAGCCGACGCTCAACAGGGTTGAACACTGAAGCTTTCTTT
cdr3_aa: CASSRRSTGLNTEAFF

clone_size: -
d_call: -
v_call: TRBV6-1
j_call: TRBJ1-4
cdr3_nt: TGTGCCAGCAGCCGGGCTGGGGATGAAAAACTGTTTTTT
cdr3_aa: CASSRAGDEKLFF

clone_size: many
d_call: TRBD1
v_call: TRBV3-1
j_call: TRBJ1-1
cdr3_nt: TGTGCCAGCAGCTCTACAGGGGGCACTGAAGCTTTCTTT
cdr3_aa: CASSSTGGTEAFF

clone_size: -
d_call: -
v_call: TRBV7-3
j_call: TRBJ1-1
cdr3_nt: TGTGCCAGCAGCGTGGGGTCGAACACTGAAGCTTTCTTT
cdr3_aa: CASSVGSNTEAFF

clone_size: many
d_call: -
v_call: TRBV4-3
j_call: TRBJ1-2
cdr3_nt: TGCGCCAGCAGCTCTGACGGAAACTATGGCTACACCTTC
cdr3_aa: CASSSDGNYGYTF

clone_size: few
d_call: -
v_call: TRBV7-3
j_call: TRBJ2-7
cdr3_nt: TGTGCCAGCAGCTGGGGACCTGGGCGGGAGCAGTACTTC
cdr3_aa: CASSWGPGREQYF

clone_size: few
d_call: -
v_call: TRBV10-1
j_call: TRBJ2-7
cdr3_nt: TGCGCCAGCAGTGACCTCGGAATGGGTGAGCAGTACTTC
cdr3_aa: CASSDLGMGEQYF

clone_size: few
d_call: -
v_call: TRBV7-2
j_call: TRBJ1-1
cdr3_nt: TGTGCCAGCAGCCCACAGGGTGGTGACACTGAAGCTTTCTTT
cdr3_aa: CASSPQGGDTEAFF

clone_size: -
d_call: -
v_call: TRBV30
j_call: TRBJ2-1
cdr3_nt: TGTGCCTGGAGGACGCGGGGGCTCTATTCTTACAATGAGCAGTTCTTC
cdr3_aa: CAWRTRGLYSYNEQFF

clone_size: -
d_call: TRBD1
v_call: TRBV7-9
j_call: TRBJ2-7
cdr3_nt: TGTGCCAGCAGCTCCGGGCCGGGACAGTCCTACGAGCAGTACTTC
cdr3_aa: CASSSGPGQSYEQYF

clone_size: few
d_call: TRBD1
v_call: TRBV6-5
j_call: TRBJ1-1
cdr3_nt: TGTGCCAGCAGTTACTCAAGGGGGCGAGTGAACACTGAAGCTTTCTTT
cdr3_aa: CASSYSRGRVNTEAFF

clone_size: few
d_call: TRBD1
v_call: TRBV20-1
j_call: TRBJ1-5
cdr3_nt: TGCAGTGCTACCGATCCGGGACAGAGGGGGGCTAGCAATCAGCCCCAGCATTTT
cdr3_aa: CSATDPGQRGASNQPQHF

clone_size: -
d_call: -
v_call: TRBV20-1
j_call: TRBJ2-6
cdr3_nt: TGCAGTGCTAGGTCGGCCTCTGGGGCCAACGTCCTGACTTTC
cdr3_aa: CSARSASGANVLTF

clone_size: -
d_call: TRBD1
v_call: TRBV12-3/TRBV12-4
j_call: TRBJ1-1
cdr3_nt: TGTGCCAGCAGTGCAAGGACAGGGAACACTGAAGCTTTCTTT
cdr3_aa: CASSARTGNTEAFF

clone_size: -
d_call: -
v_call: TRBV2
j_call: TRBJ1-5
cdr3_nt: TGTGCCAGCAGTGGCGATGGCTTACATCAGCCCCAGCATTTT
cdr3_aa: CASSGDGLHQPQHF

clone_size: -
d_call: -
v_call: TRBV6-1
j_call: TRBJ1-2
cdr3_nt: TGTGCCAGCAGGAGCCCTGGTCCGACCGGCTACACCTTC
cdr3_aa: CASRSPGPTGYTF

clone_size: -
d_call: -
v_call: TRBV12-3/TRBV12-4
j_call: TRBJ1-5
cdr3_nt: TGTGCCAGCAGTTCGGACGGGGAACTTCAGCCCCAGCATTTT
cdr3_aa: CASSSDGELQPQHF

clone_size: -
d_call: TRBD1
v_call: TRBV20-1
j_call: TRBJ2-7
cdr3_nt: TGCAGTGCTCACTCAACCTCGACAGGGCGGCAGTACTTC
cdr3_aa: CSAHSTSTGRQYF

clone_size: once
d_call: TRBD2
v_call: TRBV20-1
j_call: TRBJ2-3
cdr3_nt: TGCAGTGCTCCGAGGGCGGGGGGGCCAGCAGATACGCAGTATTTT
cdr3_aa: CSAPRAGGPADTQYF

clone_size: few
d_call: -
v_call: TRBV27
j_call: TRBJ1-1
cdr3_nt: TGTGCCAGCAGTTTACGACGAAACACTGAAGCTTTCTTT
cdr3_aa: CASSLRRNTEAFF

clone_size: few
d_call: TRBD2
v_call: TRBV5-1
j_call: TRBJ2-5
cdr3_nt: TGCGCCAGCAGCTTAAGAGCGGGGGGCTCCCAAGAGACCCAGTACTTC
cdr3_aa: CASSLRAGGSQETQYF

clone_size: -
d_call: TRBD1
v_call: TRBV4-1
j_call: TRBJ1-1
cdr3_nt: TGCGCCAGCAGCCAGCAGGGGGCTGACACTGAAGCTTTCTTT
cdr3_aa: CASSQQGADTEAFF

clone_size: -
d_call: -
v_call: TRBV4-1
j_call: TRBJ1-4
cdr3_nt: TGCGCCAGCAGCCCCCAGAGGGCCTCAGAAAAACTGTTTTTT
cdr3_aa: CASSPQRASEKLFF

clone_size: -
d_call: -
v_call: TRBV20-1
j_call: TRBJ1-1
cdr3_nt: TGCAGTGCCCATGACGGGGTACTGAACACTGAAGCTTTCTTT
cdr3_aa: CSAHDGVLNTEAFF

clone_size: -
d_call: TRBD1
v_call: TRBV29-1
j_call: TRBJ2-1
cdr3_nt: TGCAGCGTAGAAGGACAGGGACAAGAGACCCAGTTCTTC
cdr3_aa: CSVEGQGQETQFF

clone_size: -
d_call: TRBD2
v_call: TRBV9
j_call: TRBJ2-3
cdr3_nt: TGTGCCAGCAGCTCCGGACTAGCGGGCTACACAGATACGCAGTATTTT
cdr3_aa: CASSSGLAGYTDTQYF

clone_size: -
d_call: -
v_call: TRBV4-1
j_call: TRBJ2-6
cdr3_nt: TGCGCCAGCAGCCAACCGGGACGCGTCGGATCTGGGGCCAACGTCCTGACTTTC
cdr3_aa: CASSQPGRVGSGANVLTF

clone_size: -
d_call: -
v_call: TRBV20-1
j_call: TRBJ2-5
cdr3_nt: TGCAGTGCTAACCCCATGGAGACCCAGTACTTC
cdr3_aa: CSANPMETQYF

clone_size: -
d_call: -
v_call: TRBV5-1
j_call: TRBJ2-1
cdr3_nt: TGCGCCAGCAGCTTGGCCAGCTTGATGGGTGAGCAGTTCTTC
cdr3_aa: CASSLASLMGEQFF

clone_size: -
d_call: -
v_call: TRBV7-9
j_call: TRBJ1-1
cdr3_nt: TGTGCCAGCAGCTCCCCCAATGGGGTTGCGACTTCTGAAGCTTTCTTT
cdr3_aa: CASSSPNGVATSEAFF

clone_size: few
d_call: -
v_call: TRBV2
j_call: TRBJ2-1
cdr3_nt: TGTGCCAGCAGTGAGTCGTGGAGGGACCCCAGGGACAATGAGCAGTTCTTC
cdr3_aa: CASSESWRDPRDNEQFF

clone_size: -
d_call: TRBD2
v_call: TRBV7-2
j_call: TRBJ2-1
cdr3_nt: TGTGCCAGCAGCTTAGCTAGCGGGGGGAAGCAGTTCTTC
cdr3_aa: CASSLASGGKQFF

clone_size: -
d_call: TRBD2
v_call: TRBV18
j_call: TRBJ2-1
cdr3_nt: TGTGCCAGCTCACCAAAGGATAGCGGGGGAGTCTACAATGAGCAGTTCTTC
cdr3_aa: CASSPKDSGGVYNEQFF

clone_size: -
d_call: -
v_call: TRBV4-1
j_call: TRBJ1-5
cdr3_nt: TGCGCCAGCGGCATGAACAGGGAGGGTCAGCCCCAGCATTTT
cdr3_aa: CASGMNREGQPQHF

clone_size: -
d_call: -
v_call: TRBV12-3/TRBV12-4
j_call: TRBJ1-1
cdr3_nt: TGTGCCAGCAGTTTAAGGGCCAGGGGGAACACTGAAGCTTTCTTT
cdr3_aa: CASSLRARGNTEAFF